The entry that follows covers one T cell receptor (beta chain) sequence. The sample originates from a study of blood T cell repertoires in COVID-19. Looking at the study overall: Specimens from acute and convalescent COVID-19 originated in the United States, Italy and Spain.

Germline lookup yields CDR1 SGHTA and CDR2 FQGNSA. This CDR3 region has 14 residues. Deletions cut 1 base from V and 3 bases from J, with 9 bases between. Produced via immunoSEQ multiplex PCR; TCRdb's table is partial and in-frame only. The sample lists 210,000 or so clones; about nine tenths were seen once. Sequenced sample: peripheral blood. This TCR was sampled from a woman aged 45-59 years with acute or convalescent COVID-19. This chain uses TRBV7-2 with TRBJ2-5; D might be TRBD1 (6 bases). The CDR3 DNA follows: TGTGCCAGCAGCTTAGTGTGGACAGAAGAGACCCAGTACTTC. It is translated as CASSLVWTEETQYF.